This T cell receptor beta chain derives from a study of control samples from healthy donors and cancer patients. Germline CDR1 LGHNA, CDR2 YNFKEQ. J was trimmed by 5 bases and V by 1 base; bases with no gene match: 6. The length of the CDR3 is 15 residues. Assay used: immunoSEQ multiplex PCR; TCRdb lists only in-frame clones, some missing. The sample holds around 250,000 clones, around 79% seen once. The rearrangement uses TRBV4-2 and TRBJ2-3; 7 positions match TRBD1. Material for sequencing was PBMCs. This TCR was recovered from a woman aged 55-70 years with lung cancer. This chain's CDR3 is CASSQVEGAGDTQYF. The CDR3 DNA follows: TGTGCCAGCAGCCAAGTTGAGGGGGCCGGAGATACGCAGTATTTT.